This TCR beta chain was recorded in a study of identical twins. Whole-study findings and limits: Less excess twin sharing appeared in beta out-of-frame sequences. Interpretation of the results relied on cross-sectional statistical analysis and not on following the same donors.

Remarks on this clonotype: Its matching antigen is unknown.

In TCRdb, the 5' RACE reads were re-called with MiXCR into one record per CDR3 protein. The repertoire holds hundreds of thousands of distinct CDR3 sequences, with 12% as singletons. V was clipped by 4 bases and J by 4 bases, with 24 bases between them. The CDR3 runs 18 residues. Germline V gives CDR1 SGHAT, CDR2 FQDESV (reference sequence). The same data also contributed to another study, on yellow fever vaccine responses in identical twins.

This TCR derives from a woman aged 18-29 years in good health. The chain joins TRBV11-1 to TRBJ2-3; the D is unclear. The sequenced material came from CD8+ T cells sorted from blood. The CDR3 sequence is CASSSDLTLQYIPDTQYF. Written as DNA, the CDR3 is TGTGCCAGCAGCTCTGACCTAACTTTGCAGTATATCCCAGATACGCAGTATTTT.